The present TCR beta chain was sequenced within a study of identical twins. Study results and limitations: Cross-sectional statistics underpinned the conclusions; the same donors were not followed. Clonotypes of the beta chain that were abundant in cord blood carried fewer insertions (memory repertoires showed none).

cDNA molecules carried unique molecular identifiers, and template switching added a universal primer site. TCRdb re-analysed the 5' RACE reads in MiXCR, keeping a single row per CDR3 protein. The sample lists 1.5 million or so distinct CDR3 sequences; less than 35% were seen once. V lost 3 bases to trimming and J lost 2 bases, with 14 bases between them. The length of the CDR3 is 15 residues. Germline V gives CDR1 MDHEN, CDR2 SYDVKM. This clonotype was recorded at least ten times. Its antigen is unknown. The receptor comes from a newborn girl in good health. This sequence joins TRBV28 and TRBJ2-7; no reliable D call. The sample was cord blood. CDR3 bases: TGTGCCAGCAGTTTTATGAAGGGAAGCGCCTACGAGCAGTACTTC. Translated: CASSFMKGSAYEQYF.